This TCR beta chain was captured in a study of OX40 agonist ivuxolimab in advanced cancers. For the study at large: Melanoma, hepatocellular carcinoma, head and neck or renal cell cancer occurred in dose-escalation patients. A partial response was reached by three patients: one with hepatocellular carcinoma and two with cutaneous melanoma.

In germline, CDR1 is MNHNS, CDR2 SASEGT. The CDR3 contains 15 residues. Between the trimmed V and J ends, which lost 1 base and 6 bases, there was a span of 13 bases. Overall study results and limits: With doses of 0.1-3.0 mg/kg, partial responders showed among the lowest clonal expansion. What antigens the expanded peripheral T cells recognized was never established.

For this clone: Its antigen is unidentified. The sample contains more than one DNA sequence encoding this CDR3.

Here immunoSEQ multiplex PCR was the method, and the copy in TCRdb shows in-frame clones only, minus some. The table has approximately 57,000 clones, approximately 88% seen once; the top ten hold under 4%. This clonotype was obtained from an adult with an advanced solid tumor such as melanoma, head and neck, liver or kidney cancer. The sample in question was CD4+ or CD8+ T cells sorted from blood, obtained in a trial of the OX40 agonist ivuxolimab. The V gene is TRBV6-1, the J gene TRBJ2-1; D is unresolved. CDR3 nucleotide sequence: TGTGCCAGCAGTGAAGAGGGTTTGGCGGTCAATGAGCAGTTCTTC. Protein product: CASSEEGLAVNEQFF.